The 4 T cell receptor beta chains listed next were all sequenced from one sample in a study of blood T cell repertoires in COVID-19. Method: immunoSEQ multiplex PCR; TCRdb's copy keeps in-frame clones and lacks some. The table lists hundreds of thousands of clones, roughly four fifths of them singletons. The sample comprised peripheral blood. These receptors originate from a man older than 75 with acute or convalescent COVID-19.

This sequence joins TRBV2 and TRBJ1-1; D may be TRBD1 (5 bases). The V and J ends lost 4 bases and 5 bases respectively, with 14 bases between them. Looked up from germline, CDR1 is SNHLY and CDR2 is FYNNEI. CDR3 length equals 14 residues. The CDR3 nucleotides are TGTGCCAGCAGTGTCCGGACCGGGGGGACTGAAGCTTTCTTT. The encoded protein is CASSVRTGGTEAFF.

The rearrangement uses TRBV3-1 (or the pseudogene TRBV3-2) and TRBJ1-1, with D unclear. Germline V gene sequence: CDR1 LGHDT, CDR2 YNNKEL (reference sequence). V lost 2 bases and J lost 1, with 8 bases in between. The CDR3 spans 14 residues. Here the CDR3 DNA reads TGTGCCAGCAGCCAACACCTCAGGAACACTGAAGCTTTCTTT. Translation gives CASSQHLRNTEAFF.

This clone was seen a few times. V gene TRBV12-3 or TRBV12-4 combines with J gene TRBJ1-1, with a possible D match to TRBD1 (6 bases). The CDR3 extends over 13 amino acids. V dropped 6 bases and J dropped 1 base, with 9 bases sitting between them. This chain's CDR3 is CASRQGWNTEAFF. The CDR3 DNA reads as TGTGCCAGCAGACAGGGATGGAACACTGAAGCTTTCTTT.

This chain links TRBV9 with TRBJ1-2; D gene ambiguous. This CDR3 comprises 12 residues. Trimming left V 0 bases short and J 7 bases short, with 7 bases between. CDR1 is SGDLS and CDR2 is YYNGEE in the germline V gene. The CDR3 region has the DNA TGTGCCAGCAGCGTAGGCGCACGTGGCTACACCTTC. Translation gives CASSVGARGYTF. The entire variable domain, with the rest obtained from reference TRBV9 and TRBJ1-2, is as follows: DSGVTQTPKHLITATGQRVTLRCSPRSGDLSVYWYQQSLDQGLQFLIQYYNGEERAKGNILERFSAQQFPDLHSELNLSSLELGDSALYFCASSVGARGYTFGSGTRLTVV.